This TCR beta chain was identified in a study of PD-1 blockade in mismatch repair-deficient tumors. Findings of the study overall: Tumor-resident clones, often absent from pretreatment blood, expanded after pembrolizumab and then contracted.

The germline V and J ends were trimmed by 0 bases and 7 bases, with 12 bases remaining between them. CDR3 length: 15 amino acids. Germline V gives CDR1 LNHNV, CDR2 YYDKDF (reference sequence). Assay used: immunoSEQ multiplex PCR; TCRdb lists only in-frame clones, some missing. Of around 37,000 clones in the sample, 75% to 90% were seen once. Turning to this clone: Its antigen is undetermined.

The gene calls are TRBV15 and TRBJ1-4, with D possibly TRBD1 on 5 matching bases. The sequence derives from an adult with mismatch repair-deficient cancer. Sequenced material: PBMCs, taken roughly 40 weeks after starting pembrolizumab. The CDR3 DNA reads as TGTGCCACCAGCAGAGATAGGCAGGGAGGTGAAAAACTGTTTTTT. Its translation: CATSRDRQGGEKLFF.